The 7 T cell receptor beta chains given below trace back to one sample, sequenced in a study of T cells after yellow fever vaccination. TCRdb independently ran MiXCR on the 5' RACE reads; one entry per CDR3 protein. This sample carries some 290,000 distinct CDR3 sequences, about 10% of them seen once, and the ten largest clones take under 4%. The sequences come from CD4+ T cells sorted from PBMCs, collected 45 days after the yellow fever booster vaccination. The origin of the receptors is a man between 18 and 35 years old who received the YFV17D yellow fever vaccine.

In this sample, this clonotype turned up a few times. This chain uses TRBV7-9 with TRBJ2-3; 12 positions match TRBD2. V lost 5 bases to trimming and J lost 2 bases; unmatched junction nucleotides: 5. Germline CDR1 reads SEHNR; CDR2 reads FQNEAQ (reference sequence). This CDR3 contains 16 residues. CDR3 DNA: TGTGCCAGCAGCGAGCGACTAGCGGGGGTCACAGATACGCAGTATTTT. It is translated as CASSERLAGVTDTQYF.

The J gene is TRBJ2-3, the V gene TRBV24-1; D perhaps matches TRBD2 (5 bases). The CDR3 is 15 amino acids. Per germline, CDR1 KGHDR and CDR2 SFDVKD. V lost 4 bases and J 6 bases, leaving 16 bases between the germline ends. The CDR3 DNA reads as TGTGCCACCAGTGACCCTCGGGGAGTGCCCGATACGCAGTATTTT. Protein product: CATSDPRGVPDTQYF.

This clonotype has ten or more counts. The CDR3 nucleotides are TGTGCCAGCACCCCGGGCGGGACGGCCTGGGAGCAGTACTTC. Protein: CASTPGGTAWEQYF. The chain recombines TRBV6-5 with TRBJ2-7, with a tentative D call TRBD2 (6 bases). Trimming took 7 bases from V and 7 from J, leaving 20 bases between them. Germline loops: CDR1 MNHEY, CDR2 SVGAGI. The CDR3 is 14 residues long.

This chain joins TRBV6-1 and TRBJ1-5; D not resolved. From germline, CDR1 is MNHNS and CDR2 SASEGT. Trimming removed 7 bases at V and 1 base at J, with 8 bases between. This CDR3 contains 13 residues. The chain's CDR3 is CASTQGSNQPQHF. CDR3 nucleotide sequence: TGTGCCAGCACCCAAGGGAGCAATCAGCCCCAGCATTTT.

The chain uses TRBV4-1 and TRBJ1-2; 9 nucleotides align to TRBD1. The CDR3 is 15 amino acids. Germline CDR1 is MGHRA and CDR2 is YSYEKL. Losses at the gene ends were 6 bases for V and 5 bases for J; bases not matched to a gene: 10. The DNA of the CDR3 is TGCGCCAGCAGAGGGGTGGGACAGGGCTCGTATGGCTACACCTTC. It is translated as CASRGVGQGSYGYTF.

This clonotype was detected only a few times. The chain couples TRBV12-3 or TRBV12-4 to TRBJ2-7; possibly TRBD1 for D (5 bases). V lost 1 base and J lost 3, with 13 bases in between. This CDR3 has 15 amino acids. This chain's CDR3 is CASSLGVGAYYEQYF. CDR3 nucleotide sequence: TGTGCCAGCAGTTTAGGCGTTGGGGCCTACTACGAGCAGTACTTC.

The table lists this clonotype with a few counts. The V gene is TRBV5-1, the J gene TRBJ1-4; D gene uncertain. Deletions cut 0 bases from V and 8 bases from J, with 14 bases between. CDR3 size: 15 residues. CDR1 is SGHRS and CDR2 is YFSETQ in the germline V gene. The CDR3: CASSLDPGRGEKLFF. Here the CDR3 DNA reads TGCGCCAGCAGCTTGGATCCTGGACGGGGAGAAAAACTGTTTTTT.